These 3 T cell receptor beta chains were sequenced from one sample in a study of cytomegalovirus exposure and HLA in healthy donors (dated by TCRdb to between 2016 and 2019). Library construction relied on the immunoSEQ multiplex PCR assay. A mixture of 60 forward primers for TCR Vbeta segments and 13 reverse primers for TCR Jbeta segments was used in the multiplex PCR. TCRdb obtained this table from immuneACCESS and retained in-frame rearrangements with V and J assigned. These tables miss some clones; where compared with another copy, unresolved V genes account for less than half of the shortfall, and the remainder is unexplained. For this sample there are 210,000 or so clones; just over 75% appear just once. Of the sample, 2.7% falls within the top ten clones. Sequenced material: PBMCs. The receptors come from a woman aged 55-69 years in good health and CMV-seropositive.

The rearrangement joins TRBV11-2 to TRBJ2-1; 7 bases are a match to TRBD1. V lost 1 base, J lost 10 bases, and 10 bases stayed unmatched. Per germline, CDR1 SGHAT and CDR2 FQNNGV. CDR3 size: 15 residues. The CDR3 loop reads CASSLGTGRVGEQFF. The CDR3 DNA reads TGTGCCAGCAGCTTAGGGACAGGTAGAGTGGGGGAGCAGTTCTTC.

The V gene is TRBV11-1, the J gene TRBJ1-4; 9 bases line up with TRBD1. Germline CDR1 and CDR2: SGHAT and FQDESV (reference sequence). Trimming removed 7 bases from V and 5 bases from J; junction bases left unmatched: 8. The CDR3 totals 15 residues. The CDR3 protein is CASTKTGGRNEKLFF. CDR3 DNA sequence: TGTGCCAGCACGAAGACAGGGGGGAGAAATGAAAAACTGTTTTTT.

The chain joins TRBV28 to TRBJ2-7; the D is unclear. The CDR3 is 15 residues long. Germline CDR1 reads MDHEN; CDR2 reads SYDVKM. V was trimmed by 2 bases and J by 0 bases, leaving 11 bases between them. CDR3 sequence: CASSLRGRSSYEQYF. In nucleotides, the CDR3 is TGTGCCAGCAGTTTACGTGGCCGAAGCTCCTACGAGCAGTACTTC.